This TCR beta chain was recovered during a study of cytomegalovirus exposure and HLA in healthy donors. This CDR3 spans 16 amino acids. Germline assignment: CDR1 SQVTM and CDR2 ANQGSEA. Trimming left V 0 bases short and J 2 bases short, with 16 bases between. Method: immunoSEQ multiplex PCR; TCRdb's copy keeps in-frame clones and lacks some. The sample includes under 80,000 clones, 85% to 95% of them seen just once. The TCR sequence derives from a woman younger than 35 in good health and CMV-seronegative. The J gene is TRBJ2-5, the V gene TRBV29-1; D uncertain. The sequenced sample consisted of PBMCs. CDR3 DNA: TGCAGCGTTGAAGATTCCCCCCCCGACTCGCAAGAGACCCAGTACTTC. This translates into CSVEDSPPDSQETQYF.